The clone carrying this T cell receptor (beta chain) has just a few counts. Its antigen is currently unknown. Germline-derived CDR1 and CDR2 are LGHNA and YSLEER. This CDR3 is 17 amino acids long. Trimming took off 1 base at V and 2 bases at J, with 17 bases between the two ends. These data come from a study of cytomegalovirus exposure and HLA in healthy donors. Study results and limitations: A later analysis, which compared TCR beta chains of equal frequency, found the HLA-associated ones more clonally expanded. In a later analysis, a missense DCLRE1C variant was linked to TCR beta V- and J-gene trimming. Later analysis identified around 15,000 TCR beta sequences associated with HLA alleles, using a false discovery rate threshold of 0.05. An observed cluster of highly shared sequence variants was recorded as a likely sequencing artifact.

PCR amplification relied on 60 Vbeta primers (plus 13 Jbeta primers). Profiled with immunoSEQ multiplex PCR; TCRdb holds only in-frame clones, not every one. The sample contains 99,000 or so clones, approximately 14% of which appear only once. The J gene is TRBJ1-2, the V gene TRBV4-3; D might be TRBD1 (5 bases). This TCR was recovered from a female donor in good health and CMV-seronegative. Sequenced material: PBMCs. Here the CDR3 reads CASSQGRNRMNNYGYTF. The CDR3 coding sequence is TGCGCCAGCAGCCAAGGCCGAAACAGGATGAACAACTATGGCTACACCTTC.